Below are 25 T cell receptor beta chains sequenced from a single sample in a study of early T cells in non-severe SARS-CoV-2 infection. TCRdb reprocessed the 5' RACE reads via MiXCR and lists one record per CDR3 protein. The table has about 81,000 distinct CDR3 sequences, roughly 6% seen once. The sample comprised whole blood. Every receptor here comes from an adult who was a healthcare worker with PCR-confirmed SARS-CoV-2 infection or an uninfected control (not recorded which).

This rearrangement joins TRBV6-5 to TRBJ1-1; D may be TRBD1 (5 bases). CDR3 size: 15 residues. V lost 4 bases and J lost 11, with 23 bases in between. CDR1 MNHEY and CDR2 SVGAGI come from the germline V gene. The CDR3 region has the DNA TGTGCCAGCAGTTCCGAGTTCAGGGTGGCGGCTGCGGCTTTCTTT. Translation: CASSSEFRVAAAAFF.

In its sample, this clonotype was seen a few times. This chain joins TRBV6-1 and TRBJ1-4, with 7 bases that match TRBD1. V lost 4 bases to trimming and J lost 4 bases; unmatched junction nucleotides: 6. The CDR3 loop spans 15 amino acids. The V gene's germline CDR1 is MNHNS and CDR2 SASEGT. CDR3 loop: CASSGETGLNEKLFF. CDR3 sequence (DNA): TGTGCCAGCAGTGGAGAGACAGGGCTTAATGAAAAACTGTTTTTT.

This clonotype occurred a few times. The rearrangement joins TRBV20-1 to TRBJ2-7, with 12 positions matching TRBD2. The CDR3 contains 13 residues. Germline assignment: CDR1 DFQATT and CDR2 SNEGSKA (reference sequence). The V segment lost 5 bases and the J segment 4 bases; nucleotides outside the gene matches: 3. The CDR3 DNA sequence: TGCAGTGCTCTAGCGGGGGGGTTTTACGAGCAGTACTTC. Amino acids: CSALAGGFYEQYF.

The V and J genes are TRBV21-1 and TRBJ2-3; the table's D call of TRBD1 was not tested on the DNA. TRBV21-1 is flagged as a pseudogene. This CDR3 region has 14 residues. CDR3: CASSKGTSTDTQYF. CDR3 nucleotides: TGTGCCAGCAGCAAAGGGACAAGCACAGATACGCAGTATTTT.

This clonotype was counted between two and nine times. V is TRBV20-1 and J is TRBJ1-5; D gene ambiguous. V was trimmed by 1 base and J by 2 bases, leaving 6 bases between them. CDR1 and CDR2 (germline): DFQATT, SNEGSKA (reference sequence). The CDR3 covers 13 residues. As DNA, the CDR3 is TGCAGTGCTAGAGGAGACGGCAATCAGCCCCAGCATTTT. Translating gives CSARGDGNQPQHF.

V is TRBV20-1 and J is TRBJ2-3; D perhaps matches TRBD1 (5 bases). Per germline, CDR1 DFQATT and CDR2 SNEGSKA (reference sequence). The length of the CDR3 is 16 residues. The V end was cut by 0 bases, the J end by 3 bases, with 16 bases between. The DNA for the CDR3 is TGCAGTGCTAGAGATCAAGCGAGACAGAAGACAGATACGCAGTATTTT. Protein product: CSARDQARQKTDTQYF.

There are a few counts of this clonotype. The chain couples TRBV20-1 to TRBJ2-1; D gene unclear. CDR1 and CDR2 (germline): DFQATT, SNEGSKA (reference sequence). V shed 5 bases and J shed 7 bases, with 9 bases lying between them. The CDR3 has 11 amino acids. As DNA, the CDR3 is TGCAGTGCTTCCGAGTGGAATGAGCAGTTCTTC. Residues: CSASEWNEQFF.

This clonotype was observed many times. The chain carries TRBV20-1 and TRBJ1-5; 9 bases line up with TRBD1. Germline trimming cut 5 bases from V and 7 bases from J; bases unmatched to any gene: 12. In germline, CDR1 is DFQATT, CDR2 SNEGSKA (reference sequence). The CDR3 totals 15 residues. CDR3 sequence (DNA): TGCAGTGCTCGAGGGACTACAGGGGGCCGACAGCCCCAGCATTTT. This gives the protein CSARGTTGGRQPQHF.

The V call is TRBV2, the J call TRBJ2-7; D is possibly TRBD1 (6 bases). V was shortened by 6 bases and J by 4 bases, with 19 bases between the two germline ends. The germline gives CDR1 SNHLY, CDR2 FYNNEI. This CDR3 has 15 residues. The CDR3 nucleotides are TGTGCCAGCAGCAGGAGACAGGCGACTCCTTACGAGCAGTACTTC. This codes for CASSRRQATPYEQYF.

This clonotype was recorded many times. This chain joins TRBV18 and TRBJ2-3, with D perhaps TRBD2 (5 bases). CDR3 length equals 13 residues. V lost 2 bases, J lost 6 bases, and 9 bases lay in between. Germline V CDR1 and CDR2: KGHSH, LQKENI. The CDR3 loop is CASSPLRTDTQYF. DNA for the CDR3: TGTGCCAGCTCACCATTAAGGACTGATACGCAGTATTTT.

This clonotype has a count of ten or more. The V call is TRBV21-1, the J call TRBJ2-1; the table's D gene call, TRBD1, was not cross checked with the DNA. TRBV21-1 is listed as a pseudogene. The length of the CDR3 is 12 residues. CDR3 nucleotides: TGTGCCAGCAGACAGGGTTTGCATGAGCAGTTCTTC. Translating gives CASRQGLHEQFF.

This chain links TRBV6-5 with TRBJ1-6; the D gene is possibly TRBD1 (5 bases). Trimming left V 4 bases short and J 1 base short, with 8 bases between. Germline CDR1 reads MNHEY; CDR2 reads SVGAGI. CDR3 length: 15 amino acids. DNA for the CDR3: TGTGCCAGCAGTTTCGCAGGGTCCTATAATTCACCCCTCCACTTT. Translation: CASSFAGSYNSPLHF.

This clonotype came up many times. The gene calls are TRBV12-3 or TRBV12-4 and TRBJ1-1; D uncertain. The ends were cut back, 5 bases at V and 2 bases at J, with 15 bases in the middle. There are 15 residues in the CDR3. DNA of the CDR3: TGTGCCAGCAGTCCTTCGGGAAGAAGTAACACTGAAGCTTTCTTT. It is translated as CASSPSGRSNTEAFF.

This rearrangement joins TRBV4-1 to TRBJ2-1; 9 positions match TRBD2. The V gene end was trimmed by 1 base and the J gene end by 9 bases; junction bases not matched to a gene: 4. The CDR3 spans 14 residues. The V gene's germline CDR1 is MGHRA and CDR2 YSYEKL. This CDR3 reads CASSQGGRAGEQFF. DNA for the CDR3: TGCGCCAGCAGCCAAGGCGGGAGGGCCGGTGAGCAGTTCTTC.

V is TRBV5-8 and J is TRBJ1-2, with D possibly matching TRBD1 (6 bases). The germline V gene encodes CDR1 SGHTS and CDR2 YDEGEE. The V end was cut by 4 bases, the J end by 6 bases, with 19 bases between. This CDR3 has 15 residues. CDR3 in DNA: TGTGCCAGCAGCCTGGACAGAATCTCGCAACATGGCTACACCTTC. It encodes CASSLDRISQHGYTF.

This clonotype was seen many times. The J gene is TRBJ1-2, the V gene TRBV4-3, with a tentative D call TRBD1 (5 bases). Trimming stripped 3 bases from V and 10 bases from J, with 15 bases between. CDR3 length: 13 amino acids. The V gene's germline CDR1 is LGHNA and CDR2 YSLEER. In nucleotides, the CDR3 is TGCGCCAGCAGCCAGGACTTCTCCAGGGACTACACCTTC. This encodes CASSQDFSRDYTF.

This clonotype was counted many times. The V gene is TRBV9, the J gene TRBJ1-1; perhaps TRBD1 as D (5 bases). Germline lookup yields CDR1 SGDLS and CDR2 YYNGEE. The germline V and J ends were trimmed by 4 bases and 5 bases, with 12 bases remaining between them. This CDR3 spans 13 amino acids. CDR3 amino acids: CASSPRGVTEAFF. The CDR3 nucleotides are TGTGCCAGCAGCCCAAGGGGAGTGACTGAAGCTTTCTTT.

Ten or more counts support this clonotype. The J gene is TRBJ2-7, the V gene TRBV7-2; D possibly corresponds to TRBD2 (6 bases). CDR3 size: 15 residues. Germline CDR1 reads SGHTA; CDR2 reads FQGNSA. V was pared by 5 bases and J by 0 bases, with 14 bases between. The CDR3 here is CASSPSVLSSYEQYF. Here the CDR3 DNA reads TGTGCCAGCAGCCCTAGCGTCCTTAGCTCCTACGAGCAGTACTTC.

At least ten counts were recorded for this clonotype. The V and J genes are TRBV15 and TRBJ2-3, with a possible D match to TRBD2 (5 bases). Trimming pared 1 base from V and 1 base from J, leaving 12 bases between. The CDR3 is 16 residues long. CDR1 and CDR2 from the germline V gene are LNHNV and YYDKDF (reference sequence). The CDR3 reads CATSRGLEGGTDTQYF. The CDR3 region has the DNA TGTGCCACCAGCAGAGGGCTAGAGGGAGGCACAGATACGCAGTATTTT.

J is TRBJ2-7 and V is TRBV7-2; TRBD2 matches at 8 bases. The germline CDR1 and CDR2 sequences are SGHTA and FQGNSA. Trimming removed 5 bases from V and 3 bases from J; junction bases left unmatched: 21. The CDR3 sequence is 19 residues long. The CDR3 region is CASSPPPGPTAGALYEQYF. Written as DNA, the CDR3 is TGTGCCAGCAGCCCCCCTCCCGGCCCTACAGCGGGGGCCCTCTACGAGCAGTACTTC.

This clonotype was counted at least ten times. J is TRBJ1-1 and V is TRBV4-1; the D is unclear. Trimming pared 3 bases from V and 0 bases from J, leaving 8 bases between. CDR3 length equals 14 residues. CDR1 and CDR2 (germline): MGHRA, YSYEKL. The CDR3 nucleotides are TGCGCCAGCAGCCACACAGACATGAACACTGAAGCTTTCTTT. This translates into CASSHTDMNTEAFF.

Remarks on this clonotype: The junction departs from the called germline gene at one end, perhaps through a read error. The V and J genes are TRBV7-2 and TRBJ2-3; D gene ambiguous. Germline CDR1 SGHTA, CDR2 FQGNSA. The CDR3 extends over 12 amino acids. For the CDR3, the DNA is TGTGCCAACAGCGCATACACAGATACGCAGTATTTT. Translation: CANSAYTDTQYF.

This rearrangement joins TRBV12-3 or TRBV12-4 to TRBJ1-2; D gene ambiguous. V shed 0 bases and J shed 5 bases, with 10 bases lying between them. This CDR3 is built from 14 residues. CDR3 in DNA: TGTGCCAGCAGTTTAGCTGGCCAGCATTATGGCTACACCTTC. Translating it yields CASSLAGQHYGYTF.

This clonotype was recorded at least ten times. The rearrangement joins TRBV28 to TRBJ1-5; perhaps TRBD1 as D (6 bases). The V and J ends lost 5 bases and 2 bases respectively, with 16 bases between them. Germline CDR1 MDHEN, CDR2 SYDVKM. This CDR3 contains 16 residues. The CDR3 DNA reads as TGTGCCAGCAGTCCCATGGGGGCTTTTGGCAATCAGCCCCAGCATTTT. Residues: CASSPMGAFGNQPQHF.

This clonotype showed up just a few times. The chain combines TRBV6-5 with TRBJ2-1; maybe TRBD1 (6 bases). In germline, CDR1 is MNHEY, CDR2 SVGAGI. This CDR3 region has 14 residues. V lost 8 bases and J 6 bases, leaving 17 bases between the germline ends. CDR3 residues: CASVSGGAPNEQFF. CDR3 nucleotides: TGTGCCAGCGTATCTGGGGGCGCCCCCAATGAGCAGTTCTTC.